A selection of T cell receptor beta chains follows, all from one sample in a study of T cells in Graves' hyperthyroidism and ophthalmopathy. TCRdb ran MiXCR on the multiplex PCR reads and lists one entry per CDR3 protein. The repertoire holds 550,000 to 700,000 distinct CDR3 sequences, with 46% as singletons. The material sequenced was peripheral blood or thyroid tissue (not recorded which). The receptors come from an adult woman with Graves' disease, either hyperthyroidism or ophthalmopathy (not recorded which). CDR3s include the opening cysteine and the closing phenylalanine or tryptophan. D genes are given only for firm matches. Clone sizes are given selectively: once, few, many, or a class where the clone is expanded.

TGTGCCACCGGTGGGACGGACAATTCACCCCTCCACTTT CATGGTDNSPLHF NA TRBJ1-6 NA TRBV10-3
TGCAGTGCGTGGGACAGGGGAATACAAGAGACCCAGTACTTC CSAWDRGIQETQYF NA TRBJ2-5 TRBD1 TRBV20-1
TGTGCCAGCAGCTTATGGAGTAACTTTTATAATTCACCCCTCCACTTT CASSLWSNFYNSPLHF many TRBJ1-6 NA TRBV7-2
TGTGCCAGCAGTGCCCGGCTAGCGGGCGCCGAGACCCAGTACTTC CASSARLAGAETQYF many TRBJ2-5 TRBD2 TRBV25-1
TGCAGCGTTTACCAGGGCTCGGGCGAGCAGTACTTC CSVYQGSGEQYF NA TRBJ2-7 NA TRBV29-1
TGTGCCAGCAGTCTATCCGGGGGCAGTGCGGGCGAAGCTTTCTTT CASSLSGGSAGEAFF many TRBJ1-1 NA TRBV6-5
TGTGCCATCAGCGCCTCCGCGGGACAGGGAAAAGAGACCCAGTACTTC CAISASAGQGKETQYF NA TRBJ2-5 TRBD1 TRBV10-3
TGTGCCAGCAGCGCCGGGGGGGCGGACCGTCAGAAGGAGCAGTACTTC CASSAGGADRQKEQYF once TRBJ2-7 TRBD2 TRBV14
TGCAGCGTTGTGGTCTTATGGGACGGAGGATACGAGCAGTACTTC CSVVVLWDGGYEQYF many TRBJ2-7 NA TRBV29-1
TGTGCCACCAGTAGTATACGCGGGCTGGGCACTGAAGCTTTCTTT CATSSIRGLGTEAFF NA TRBJ1-1 NA TRBV24-1